This TCR beta chain was documented in a study of blood T cell repertoires in COVID-19. The wider study: Samples representing acute and convalescent COVID-19 were sourced from the United States, Italy and Spain. T cells, B-cell-depleted T cells, or PBMCs provided the cDNA or gDNA that served as material.

Seattle's enrolled individuals joined amid active infection and were then monitored longitudinally. This clone came up once. In the authors' workflow: It was from reference gene primer amplification that nucleated cell counts were estimated. Repertoires were generated with immunoSEQ multiplex PCR, while TCRdb's copy carries only in-frame clones and drops some. From that table come the V and J calls and clone size; the DNA was used to work out D and trimming. The table has approximately 440,000 clones, about 91% seen once. The germline V gene encodes CDR1 MNHEY and CDR2 SVGAGI. V shed 9 bases and J 2 bases; nucleotides not matched to a gene: 10. The CDR3 has 14 amino acids.

The receptor was derived from a woman between 50 and 59 years old with COVID-19, enrolled during active disease. The sample taken for sequencing was peripheral blood. This sequence joins TRBV6-5 and TRBJ2-7; 7 bases align to TRBD2. This CDR3 reads CARGGKVAAYEQYF. The CDR3 DNA is TGTGCCAGGGGGGGGAAAGTAGCGGCCTACGAGCAGTACTTC.